The entry below gives a single T cell receptor (beta chain) sequence along with its context. The antigen is undetermined. This record comes from a study of shared clonotypes between healthy human individuals. The study's findings and limits: Researchers found naive subsets generally carried larger estimated richness than memory subsets.

Produced via immunoSEQ multiplex PCR; TCRdb's table is partial and in-frame only. This table holds 2 million to 3 million clones, approximately 93% found once. CDR3 length equals 13 residues. The germline gives CDR1 MGHDK, CDR2 SYGVNS. Trimming removed 7 bases from V and 6 bases from J, with 15 bases in between. This receptor was taken from a man aged 18 to 29 in good health. Some clones in this sample may be carry-over from other donors' samples. Material for sequencing was naive CD4+ T cells from PBMCs. Subset described: CD45RA+ positively selected. This chain connects TRBV25-1 to TRBJ1-1, with D hard to call. The CDR3 is CASTWGSGSEAFF. The CDR3 DNA sequence: TGTGCCAGCACCTGGGGAAGTGGGTCTGAAGCTTTCTTT.